The entry below gives a single T cell receptor (beta chain) sequence along with its context. What it binds is not known. Germline CDR1 is MDHEN and CDR2 is SYDVKM. The CDR3 runs to 17 residues. Trimming pared 3 bases from V and 5 bases from J, leaving 22 bases between. This specimen belongs to a study of shared clonotypes between healthy human individuals. Across the study: The study used three CD4 naive, three CD4 memory, two CD8 naive and one CD8 memory plate per donor.

CD45RO-negative CD8 cells positively selected for CCR7 made up the naive population, which excluded terminally differentiated effector memory CD45RA+ cells. Study findings and constraints: Naive subsets generally exceeded memory subsets in estimated richness. Tissue TCR repertoires likely differ from these blood-only repertoires.

Genomic DNA (from each subset) was split evenly across several immunoSEQ plates. Profiling relied on immunoSEQ multiplex PCR, and the TCRdb table lists in-frame clones only, not all of them. The sample lists around 1.9 million clones; roughly 95% were seen once. The source is a man aged 18-30 years in good health. Some clones in this sample may be carry-over from other donors' samples. The genes are TRBV28 and TRBJ2-5; D is perhaps TRBD1 or TRBD2 (5 bases each). The source material was naive CD8+ T cells from PBMCs. In DNA form, the CDR3 reads TGTGCCAGCAGTTTTTCTGGCGAGGGGTTAGCTTCGGAGACCCAGTACTTC. It translates to CASSFSGEGLASETQYF.